The present TCR beta chain was sequenced within a study of OX40 agonist ivuxolimab in advanced cancers. This CDR3 has 14 amino acids. Germline CDR1 SGDLS, CDR2 YYNGEE. V was pared by 5 bases and J by 1 base, with 9 bases between. The protocol was immunoSEQ multiplex PCR, while the TCRdb copy is restricted to in-frame clones and leaves out a portion. This table holds 90,000 or so clones, 80% to 90% found once. V and J are TRBV9 and TRBJ2-2; D gene ambiguous. Source: CD4+ or CD8+ T cells sorted from blood, taken in a trial of the OX40 agonist ivuxolimab. The sequence came from an adult with an advanced solid tumor such as melanoma, head and neck, liver or kidney cancer. The CDR3 reads CASRSSLNTGELFF. In DNA, the CDR3 is TGTGCCAGCAGGAGTAGCTTGAACACCGGGGAGCTGTTTTTT. Full variable domain (missing parts from reference TRBV9 and TRBJ2-2): DSGVTQTPKHLITATGQRVTLRCSPRSGDLSVYWYQQSLDQGLQFLIQYYNGEERAKGNILERFSAQQFPDLHSELNLSSLELGDSALYFCASRSSLNTGELFFGEGSRLTVL.